This TCR beta chain was captured in a study of identical twins. V was pared by 4 bases and J by 6 bases, with 2 bases of the junction left unmatched. CDR1 and CDR2 (germline): SGHNT, YYREEE (reference sequence). The CDR3 spans 13 residues. This clonotype was recorded many times. Its antigen remains unidentified. Each CDR3 protein is one row after TCRdb ran MiXCR on the 5' RACE reads. The table has around 290,000 distinct CDR3 sequences, less than 9.5% seen once; the top ten hold 6% to 8.5%. Regarding the study as a whole: When twins shared out-of-frame alpha sequences, those sequences had excess low generation probability. Model-predicted out-of-frame TCR alpha sharing fell below observed values in monozygotic twins. Conclusions relied on cross-sectional statistical analysis, not following the same donors.

The data also belong to a second study, concerning yellow fever vaccine responses in identical twins.

The genes are TRBV5-4 and TRBJ2-1; 9 nucleotides line up with TRBD2. The sequenced sample consisted of CD8+ T cells sorted from blood. The source is a woman younger than 35 in good health. The CDR3 here is CASSQTSGNEQFF. In DNA form, the CDR3 reads TGTGCCAGCAGCCAGACTAGCGGCAATGAGCAGTTCTTC.